This T cell receptor beta chain was sequenced in a study of cytomegalovirus exposure and HLA in healthy donors. The germline gives CDR1 SGHNT, CDR2 YYREEE (reference sequence). The CDR3 runs 14 residues. V lost 0 bases, J lost 5 bases, and 9 bases lay in between. PCR employed 60 Vbeta and 13 Jbeta primers. Clones were sequenced by immunoSEQ multiplex PCR, and TCRdb holds only the in-frame ones, with some missing. The sample lists about 200,000 clones; less than 90% were seen once. Material for sequencing was PBMCs. The clonotype originates from a woman in her twenties or thirties in good health and CMV-seronegative. This rearrangement joins TRBV5-4 to TRBJ2-1; D call uncertain. CDR3 residues: CASSLAGTDNEQFF. CDR3 sequence (DNA): TGTGCCAGCAGCTTGGCTGGTACAGACAATGAGCAGTTCTTC.